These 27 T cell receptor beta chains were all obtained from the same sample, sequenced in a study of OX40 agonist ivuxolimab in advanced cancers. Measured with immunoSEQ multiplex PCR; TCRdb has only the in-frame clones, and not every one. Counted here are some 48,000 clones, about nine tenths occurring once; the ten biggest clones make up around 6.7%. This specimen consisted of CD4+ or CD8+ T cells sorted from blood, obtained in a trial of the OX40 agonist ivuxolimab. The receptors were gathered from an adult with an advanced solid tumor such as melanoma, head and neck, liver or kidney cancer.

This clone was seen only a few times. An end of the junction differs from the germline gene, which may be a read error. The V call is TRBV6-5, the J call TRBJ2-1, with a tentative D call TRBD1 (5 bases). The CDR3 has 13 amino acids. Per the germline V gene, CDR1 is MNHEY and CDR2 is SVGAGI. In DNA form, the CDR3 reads TGTGCCAGCAGTGACTCGGACAACAATGAGCAGTTCTTC. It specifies CASSDSDNNEQFF.

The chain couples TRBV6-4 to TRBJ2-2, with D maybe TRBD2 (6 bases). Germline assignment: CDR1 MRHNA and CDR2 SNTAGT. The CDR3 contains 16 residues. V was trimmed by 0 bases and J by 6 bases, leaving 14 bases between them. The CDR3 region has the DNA TGTGCCAGCAGTGACTCAGGTAGCGGAGTGGCCGGGGAGCTGTTTTTT. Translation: CASSDSGSGVAGELFF.

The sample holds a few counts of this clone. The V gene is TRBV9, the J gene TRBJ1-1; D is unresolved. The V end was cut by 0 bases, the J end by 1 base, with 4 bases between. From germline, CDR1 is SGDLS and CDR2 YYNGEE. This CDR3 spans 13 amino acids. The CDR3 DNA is TGTGCCAGCAGCGTAGAGGGGAACACTGAAGCTTTCTTT. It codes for CASSVEGNTEAFF.

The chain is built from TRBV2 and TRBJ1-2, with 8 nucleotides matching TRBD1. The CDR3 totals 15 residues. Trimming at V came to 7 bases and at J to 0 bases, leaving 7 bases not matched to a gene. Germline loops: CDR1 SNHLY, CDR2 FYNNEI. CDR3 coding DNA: TGTGCCAGCACGGACGGACAGGGAACTAACTATGGCTACACCTTC. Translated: CASTDGQGTNYGYTF.

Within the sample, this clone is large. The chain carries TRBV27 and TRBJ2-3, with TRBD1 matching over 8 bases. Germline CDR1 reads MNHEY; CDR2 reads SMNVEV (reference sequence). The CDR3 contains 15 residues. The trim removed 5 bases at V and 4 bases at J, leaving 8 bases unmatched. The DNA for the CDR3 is TGTGCCAGCAGTGATCCGGGACAGGCCTCAGATACGCAGTATTTT. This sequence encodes CASSDPGQASDTQYF.

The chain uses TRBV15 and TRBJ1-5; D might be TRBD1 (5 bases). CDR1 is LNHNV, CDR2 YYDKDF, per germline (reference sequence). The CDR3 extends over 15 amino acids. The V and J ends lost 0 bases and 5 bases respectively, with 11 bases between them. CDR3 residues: CATSRDVGADQPQHF. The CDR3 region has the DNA TGTGCCACCAGCAGAGATGTAGGGGCCGATCAGCCCCAGCATTTT.

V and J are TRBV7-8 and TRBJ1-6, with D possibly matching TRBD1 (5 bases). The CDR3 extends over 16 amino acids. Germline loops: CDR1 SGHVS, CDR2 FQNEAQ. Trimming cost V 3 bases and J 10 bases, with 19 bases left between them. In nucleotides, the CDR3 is TGTGCCAGCAGCTTGGGACTGGACGGTGGGGGGTCACCCCTCCACTTT. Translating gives CASSLGLDGGGSPLHF.

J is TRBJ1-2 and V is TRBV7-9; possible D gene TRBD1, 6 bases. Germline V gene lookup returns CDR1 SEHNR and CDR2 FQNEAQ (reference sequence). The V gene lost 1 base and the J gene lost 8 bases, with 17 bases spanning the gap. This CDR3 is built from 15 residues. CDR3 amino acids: CASSLVVSGVDGYTF. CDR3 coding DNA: TGTGCCAGCAGCTTAGTAGTATCAGGGGTCGACGGCTACACCTTC.

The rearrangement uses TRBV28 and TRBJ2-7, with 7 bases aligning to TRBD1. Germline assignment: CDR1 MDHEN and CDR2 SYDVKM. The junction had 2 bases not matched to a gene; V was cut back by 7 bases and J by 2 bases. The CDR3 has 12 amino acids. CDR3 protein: CASMGTAYEQYF. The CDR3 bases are TGTGCCAGCATGGGGACAGCCTACGAGCAGTACTTC. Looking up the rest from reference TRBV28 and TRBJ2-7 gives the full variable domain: DVKVTQSSRYLVKRTGEKVFLECVQDMDHENMFWYRQDPGLGLRLIYFSYDVKMKEKGDIPEGYSVSREKKERFSLILESASTNQTSMYLCASMGTAYEQYFGPGTRLTVT.

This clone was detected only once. The CDR3 protein is CASSLEPTEEQYF. Here the CDR3 DNA reads TGCGCCAGCAGCTTGGAACCAACGGAGGAGCAGTACTTC. V usage is TRBV5-1 and J usage is TRBJ2-5, with D possibly being TRBD2 (5 bases). Trimming took 0 bases from V and 11 from J, leaving 14 bases between them. The CDR3 covers 13 residues. Germline V gene data show CDR1 as SGHRS and CDR2 as YFSETQ.

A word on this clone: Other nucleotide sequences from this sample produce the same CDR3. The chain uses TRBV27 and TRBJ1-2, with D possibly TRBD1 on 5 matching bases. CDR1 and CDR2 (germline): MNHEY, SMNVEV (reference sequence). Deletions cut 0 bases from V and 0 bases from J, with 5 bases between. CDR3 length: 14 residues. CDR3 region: CASSLSGANYGYTF. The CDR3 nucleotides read TGTGCCAGCAGTTTATCAGGGGCTAACTATGGCTACACCTTC.

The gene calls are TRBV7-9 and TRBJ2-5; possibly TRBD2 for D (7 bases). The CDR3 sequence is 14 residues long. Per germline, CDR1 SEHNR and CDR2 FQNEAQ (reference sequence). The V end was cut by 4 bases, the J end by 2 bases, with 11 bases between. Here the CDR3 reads CASSSRGLQETQYF. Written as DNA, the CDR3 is TGTGCCAGCAGCTCGCGGGGGCTTCAAGAGACCCAGTACTTC.

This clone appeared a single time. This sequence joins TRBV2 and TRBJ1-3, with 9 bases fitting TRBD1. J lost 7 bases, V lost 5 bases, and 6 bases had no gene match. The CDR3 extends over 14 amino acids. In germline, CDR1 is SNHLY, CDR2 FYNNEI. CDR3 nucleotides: TGTGCCAGCAGTACACAGGGGGCGCGGAACACCATATATTTT. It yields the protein CASSTQGARNTIYF.

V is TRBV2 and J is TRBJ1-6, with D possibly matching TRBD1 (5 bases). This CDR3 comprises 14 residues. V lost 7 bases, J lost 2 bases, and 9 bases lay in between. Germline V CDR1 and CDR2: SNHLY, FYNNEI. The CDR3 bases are TGTGCCAGCAAGCGGGGCCCCTATAATTCACCCCTCCACTTT. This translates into CASKRGPYNSPLHF.

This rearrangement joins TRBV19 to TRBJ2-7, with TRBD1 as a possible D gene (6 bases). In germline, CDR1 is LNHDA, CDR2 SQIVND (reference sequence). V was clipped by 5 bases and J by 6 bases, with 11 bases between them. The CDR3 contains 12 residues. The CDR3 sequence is CASSDARGEQYV. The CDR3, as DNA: TGTGCCAGTAGTGATGCCAGGGGCGAGCAGTACGTC.

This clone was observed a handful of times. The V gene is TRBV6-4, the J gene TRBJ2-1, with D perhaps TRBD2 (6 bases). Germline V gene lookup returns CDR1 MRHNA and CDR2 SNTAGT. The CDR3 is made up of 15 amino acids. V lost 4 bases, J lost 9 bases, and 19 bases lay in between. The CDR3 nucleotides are TGTGCCAGCAGTGCGATGGCAGGGCAGGAGGGTGAGCAGTTCTTC. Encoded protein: CASSAMAGQEGEQFF.

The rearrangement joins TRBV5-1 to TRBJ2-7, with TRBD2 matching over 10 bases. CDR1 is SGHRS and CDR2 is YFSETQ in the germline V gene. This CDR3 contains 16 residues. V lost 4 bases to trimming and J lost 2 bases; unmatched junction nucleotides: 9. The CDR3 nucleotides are TGCGCCAGCAGCACGGACTCTAGCGGGGGAACCTACGAGCAGTACTTC. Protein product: CASSTDSSGGTYEQYF. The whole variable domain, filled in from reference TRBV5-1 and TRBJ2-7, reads KAGVTQTPRYLIKTRGQQVTLSCSPISGHRSVSWYQQTPGQGLQFLFEYFSETQRNKGNFPGRFSGRQFSNSRSEMNVSTLELGDSALYLCASSTDSSGGTYEQYFGPGTRLTVT.

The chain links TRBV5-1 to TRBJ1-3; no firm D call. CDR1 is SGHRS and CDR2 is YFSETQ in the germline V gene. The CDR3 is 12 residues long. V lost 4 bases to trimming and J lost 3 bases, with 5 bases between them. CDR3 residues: CASSRDGNTIYF. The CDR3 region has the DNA TGCGCCAGCAGCCGGGATGGAAACACCATATATTTT.

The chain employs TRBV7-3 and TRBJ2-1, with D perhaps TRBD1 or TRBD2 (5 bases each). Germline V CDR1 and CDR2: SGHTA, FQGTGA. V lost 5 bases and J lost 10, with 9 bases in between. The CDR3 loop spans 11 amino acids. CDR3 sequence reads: CASSDGTEQFF. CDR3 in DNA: TGTGCCAGCAGCGACGGGACGGAGCAGTTCTTC.

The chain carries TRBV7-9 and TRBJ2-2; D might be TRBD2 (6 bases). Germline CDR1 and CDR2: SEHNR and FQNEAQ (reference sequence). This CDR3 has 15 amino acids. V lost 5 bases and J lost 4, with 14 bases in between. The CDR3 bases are TGTGCCAGCAGCCTCGAGGAGCGGGCCACCGGGGAGCTGTTTTTT. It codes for CASSLEERATGELFF.

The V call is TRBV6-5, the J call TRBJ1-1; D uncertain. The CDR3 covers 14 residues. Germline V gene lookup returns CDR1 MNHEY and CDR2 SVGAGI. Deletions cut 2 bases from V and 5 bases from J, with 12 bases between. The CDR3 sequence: CASSYVPGKTEAFF. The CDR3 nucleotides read TGTGCCAGCAGTTACGTTCCGGGTAAGACTGAAGCTTTCTTT.

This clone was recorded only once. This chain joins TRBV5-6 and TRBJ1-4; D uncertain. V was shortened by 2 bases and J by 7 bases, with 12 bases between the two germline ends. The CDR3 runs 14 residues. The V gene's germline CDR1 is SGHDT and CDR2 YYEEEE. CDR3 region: CASSFAAEGEKLFF. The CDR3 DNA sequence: TGTGCCAGCAGCTTTGCCGCGGAGGGTGAAAAACTGTTTTTT. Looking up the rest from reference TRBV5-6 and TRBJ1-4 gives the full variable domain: DAGVTQSPTHLIKTRGQQVTLRCSPKSGHDTVSWYQQALGQGPQFIFQYYEEEERQRGNFPDRFSGHQFPNYSSELNVNALLLGDSALYLCASSFAAEGEKLFFGSGTQLSVL.

The CDR3 reads CASSQTGPNTGELFF. CDR3 coding DNA: TGTGCCAGCAGTCAGACCGGGCCAAACACCGGGGAGCTGTTTTTT. The chain uses TRBV27 and TRBJ2-2; D is unresolved. Germline V CDR1 and CDR2: MNHEY, SMNVEV (reference sequence). V lost 5 bases and J 2 bases, leaving 12 bases between the germline ends. This CDR3 comprises 15 residues.

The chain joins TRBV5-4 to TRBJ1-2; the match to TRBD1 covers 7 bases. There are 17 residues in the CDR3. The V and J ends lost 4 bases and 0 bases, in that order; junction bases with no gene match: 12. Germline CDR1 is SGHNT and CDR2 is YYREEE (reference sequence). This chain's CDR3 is CASSPGGGSPANYGYTF. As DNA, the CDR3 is TGTGCCAGCAGCCCGGGAGGGGGCTCCCCCGCTAACTATGGCTACACCTTC.

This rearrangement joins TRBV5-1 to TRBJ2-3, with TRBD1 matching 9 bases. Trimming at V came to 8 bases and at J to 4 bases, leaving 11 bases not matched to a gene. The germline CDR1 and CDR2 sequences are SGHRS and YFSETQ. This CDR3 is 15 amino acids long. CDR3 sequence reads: CASTLIGQGPDTQYF. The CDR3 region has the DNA TGCGCCAGTACCCTGATCGGACAGGGGCCAGATACGCAGTATTTT.

DNA for the CDR3: TGTGCCACCTACGGGGGGGCCGGTACCGGGGAGCTGTTTTTT. Amino acid sequence: CATYGGAGTGELFF. V is TRBV6-6 and J is TRBJ2-2; TRBD2 matches 8 bases. V was clipped by 10 bases and J by 5 bases; unmatched bases: 9. This CDR3 has 14 residues. Germline-derived CDR1 and CDR2 are MNHNY and SVGAGI (reference sequence).

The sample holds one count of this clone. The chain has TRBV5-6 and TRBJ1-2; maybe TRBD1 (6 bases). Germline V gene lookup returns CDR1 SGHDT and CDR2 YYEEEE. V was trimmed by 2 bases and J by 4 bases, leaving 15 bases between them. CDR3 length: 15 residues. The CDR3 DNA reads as TGTGCCAGCAGCTTAACAGGGATTTATCTCTATGGCTACACCTTC. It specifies CASSLTGIYLYGYTF.